This entry concerns a single T cell receptor (beta chain). The sample is drawn from a study of T cell responses to AZD1222 COVID-19 vaccine. Produced via immunoSEQ multiplex PCR; TCRdb's table is partial and in-frame only. The sample consists of approximately 170,000 clones, 94% of them appearing once. CDR1 is SEHNR, CDR2 FQNEAQ, per germline (reference sequence). The CDR3 has 15 amino acids. V was pared by 7 bases and J by 4 bases, with 17 bases between. This rearrangement joins TRBV7-9 to TRBJ2-1; D perhaps matches TRBD2 (7 bases). The sequence derives from an adult who received the AZD1222 COVID-19 vaccine. Sequenced material: peripheral blood, taken 28 days after the second AZD1222 dose. CDR3 in amino acids: CASNSFRGAYNEQFF. The CDR3 nucleotides read TGTGCCAGCAATTCTTTCCGGGGGGCATACAATGAGCAGTTCTTC. Supplemented by reference TRBV7-9 and TRBJ2-1, the full variable domain reads DTGVSQNPRHKITKRGQNVTFRCDPISEHNRLYWYRQTLGQGPEFLTYFQNEAQLEKSRLLSDRFSAERPKGSFSTLEIQRTEQGDSAMYLCASNSFRGAYNEQFFGPGTRLTVL.